The 3 T cell receptor beta chains listed next were all sequenced from one sample in a study of T cell responses to AZD1222 COVID-19 vaccine. Using immunoSEQ multiplex PCR, the repertoire was profiled, and TCRdb retains in-frame clones only, with some absent. The repertoire consists of about 120,000 clones, with 70% to 90% occurring once and the leading ten covering around 9.3%. This sample comprised peripheral blood, obtained on day 0 of AZD1222 vaccination. These receptor sequences come from an adult in good health.

V and J are TRBV6-1 and TRBJ1-2, with TRBD1 as a possible D gene (6 bases). The V end lost 0 bases, the J end lost 13 bases, and 15 bases lay between the germline ends. The length of the CDR3 is 13 residues. The germline V gene encodes CDR1 MNHNS and CDR2 SASEGT. The CDR3 DNA reads TGTGCCAGCAGTGAAGCGCACTGGGGGGCTTCCACCTTC. As protein: CASSEAHWGASTF.

The V and J genes are TRBV30 and TRBJ1-2; D may be TRBD1 (5 bases). The CDR3 loop spans 11 amino acids. The germline V gene encodes CDR1 GTSNPN and CDR2 SVGIG (reference sequence). V was cut by 0 bases and J by 8 bases, with 7 bases left in between. The CDR3: CAWSVQEGYTF. The CDR3 DNA sequence: TGTGCCTGGAGTGTACAGGAAGGCTACACCTTC.

This chain joins TRBV3-1 (or the pseudogene TRBV3-2) and TRBJ2-1; the D call may be TRBD1 or TRBD2 (5 bases each). This CDR3 is built from 14 residues. The V end was cut by 1 base, the J end by 8 bases, with 12 bases between. Per the germline V gene, CDR1 is LGHDT and CDR2 is YNNKEL (reference sequence). CDR3: CASSQGYRGHEQFF. The CDR3 bases are TGTGCCAGCAGCCAAGGTTATCGGGGCCATGAGCAGTTCTTC.